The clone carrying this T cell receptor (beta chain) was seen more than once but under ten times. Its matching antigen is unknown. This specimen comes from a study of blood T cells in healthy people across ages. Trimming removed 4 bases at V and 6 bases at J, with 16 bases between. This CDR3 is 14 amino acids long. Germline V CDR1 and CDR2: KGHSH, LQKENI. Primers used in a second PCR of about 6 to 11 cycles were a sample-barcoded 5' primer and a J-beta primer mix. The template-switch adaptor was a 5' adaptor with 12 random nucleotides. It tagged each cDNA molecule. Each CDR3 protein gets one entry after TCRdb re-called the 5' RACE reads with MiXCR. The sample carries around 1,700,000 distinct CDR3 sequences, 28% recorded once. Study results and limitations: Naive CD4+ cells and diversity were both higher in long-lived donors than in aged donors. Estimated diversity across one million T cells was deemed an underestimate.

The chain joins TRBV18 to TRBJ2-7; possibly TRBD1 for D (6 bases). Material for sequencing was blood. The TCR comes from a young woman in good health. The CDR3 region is CASSLGALRPEQYF. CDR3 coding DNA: TGTGCCAGCTCACTGGGGGCCCTACGACCCGAGCAGTACTTC.